This TCR beta chain was captured by sequencing in a study of CXCR3-negative and CXCR3-positive naive CD8 T cells. Concerning this clonotype: No antigen is known for it.

Study results and caveats: Researchers report that CXCR3-positive naive cells carry more hydrophobic TRB CDR3s than CXCR3-negative naive cells. TRBV-TRBJ usage was alike in naive CXCR3-negative and CXCR3-positive cells but differed in memory cells.

This CDR3 region has 13 residues. Germline V CDR1 and CDR2: SQVTM, ANQGSEA. The TRB libraries of cDNA were built by UMI-labeled 5' RACE. TCRdb re-called the 5' RACE reads and shows each CDR3 protein once, DNA omitted. The sample totals more than 75,000 distinct CDR3 sequences. Sequencing was performed on naive CXCR3+ CD8+ T cells from blood. Documented subset: CD45RO-CCR7+CD27+CD95- naive CD8+ T cells expressing CXCR3 (TNR3+). The clonotype originates from a human donor in good health. Some clones in this sample may be carry-over from other donors' samples. V usage is TRBV29-1 and J usage is TRBJ2-7; TCRdb's D call, TRBD1, is unchecked because there is no DNA. CDR3 amino acids: CSAELPGEYEQYF.